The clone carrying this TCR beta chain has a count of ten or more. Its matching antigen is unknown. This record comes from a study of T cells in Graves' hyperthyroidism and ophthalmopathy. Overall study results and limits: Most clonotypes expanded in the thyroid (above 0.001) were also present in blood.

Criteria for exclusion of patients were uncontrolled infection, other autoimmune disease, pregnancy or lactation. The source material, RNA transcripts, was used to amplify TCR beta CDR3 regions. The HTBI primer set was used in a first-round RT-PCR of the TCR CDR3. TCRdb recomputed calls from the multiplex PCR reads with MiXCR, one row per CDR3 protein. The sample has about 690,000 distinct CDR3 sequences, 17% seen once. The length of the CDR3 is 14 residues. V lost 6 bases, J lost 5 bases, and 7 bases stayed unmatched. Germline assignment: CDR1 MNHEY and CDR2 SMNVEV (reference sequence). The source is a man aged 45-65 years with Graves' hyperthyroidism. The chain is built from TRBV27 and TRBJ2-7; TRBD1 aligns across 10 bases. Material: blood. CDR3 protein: CASSWDRGADEQYF. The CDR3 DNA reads TGTGCCAGCAGCTGGGACAGGGGCGCAGACGAGCAGTACTTC.